This T cell receptor beta chain was found in a study of cytomegalovirus exposure and HLA in healthy donors. Primers included in the PCR were 60 Vbeta and 13 Jbeta primers. The table came from immunoSEQ multiplex PCR; TCRdb's copy has only in-frame clones and leaves some out. The repertoire table contains tens of thousands of clones. Trimming cost V 4 bases and J 7 bases; bases outside gene matches: 8. This CDR3 has 13 residues. CDR1 and CDR2 from the germline V gene are SQVTM and ANQGSEA. The study's findings and limits: It is likely that the observed cluster of highly shared sequence variants was a sequencing artifact.

A word on this clone: Its antigen is still unknown.

The sample taken for sequencing was PBMCs. The clonotype comes from a woman between 55 and 75 years old in good health and CMV-seronegative. This rearrangement joins TRBV29-1 to TRBJ2-7; TRBD2 aligns across 9 bases. The CDR3 protein is CSVAASGNGEQYF. In nucleotides, the CDR3 is TGCAGCGTTGCTGCTAGCGGGAACGGTGAGCAGTACTTC.